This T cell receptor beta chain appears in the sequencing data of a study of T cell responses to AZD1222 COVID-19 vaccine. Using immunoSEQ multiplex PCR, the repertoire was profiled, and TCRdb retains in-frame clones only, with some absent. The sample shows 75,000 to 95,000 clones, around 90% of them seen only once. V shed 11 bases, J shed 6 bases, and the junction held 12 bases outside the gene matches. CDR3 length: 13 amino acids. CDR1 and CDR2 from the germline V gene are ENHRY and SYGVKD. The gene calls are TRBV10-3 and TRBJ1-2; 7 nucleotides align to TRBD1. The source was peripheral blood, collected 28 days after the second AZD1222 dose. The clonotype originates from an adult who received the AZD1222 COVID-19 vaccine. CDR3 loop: CAARFGTVDGYTF. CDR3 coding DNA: TGTGCCGCCCGGTTTGGGACAGTCGATGGCTACACCTTC.